Described below is a single T cell receptor (beta chain) sequence and its context. This sample is part of a study of OX40 agonist ivuxolimab in advanced cancers. Germline V gene lookup returns CDR1 LGHNA and CDR2 YNFKEQ. V lost 0 bases, J lost 11 bases, and 5 bases stayed unmatched. This CDR3 spans 15 amino acids. Generated by immunoSEQ multiplex PCR, the TCRdb table keeps only in-frame clones and is missing some. The table records around 25,000 clones, more than 75% of them present only once. The chain is built from TRBV4-2 and TRBJ1-4; 11 positions agree with TRBD1. The material was CD4+ or CD8+ T cells sorted from blood, obtained in a trial of the OX40 agonist ivuxolimab. This clonotype was obtained from an adult with an advanced solid tumor such as melanoma, head and neck, liver or kidney cancer. In DNA, the CDR3 is TGTGCCAGCAGCCAAGAAGGGACAGGGGGAGGGAAACTGTTTTTT. It translates to CASSQEGTGGGKLFF.